These 26 T cell receptor beta chains were sequenced from one sample in a study of early T cells in non-severe SARS-CoV-2 infection (dated by TCRdb to the early 2020s). The method was 5' RACE. The instrument was a NextSeq 500. The raw public data were reprocessed by TCRdb itself: fastp quality trimming at Q25, MiXCR clonotype calling, in-frame beta chains only. Under each unique CDR3 protein, matching rows form one entry showing the most common genes and DNA. For this sample there are about 29,000 distinct CDR3 sequences; roughly 4.5% appear just once. The ten largest account for 6.3% of the sample. Sequences were obtained from whole blood. All receptors derive from an adult who was a healthcare worker with PCR-confirmed SARS-CoV-2 infection or an uninfected control (not recorded which).

This clonotype was seen at least ten times. V gene TRBV11-2 combines with J gene TRBJ2-2, with D possibly matching TRBD1 (6 bases). Trimming shortened V by 4 bases and J by 3 bases, and 12 bases separated the two germline ends. This CDR3 has 15 amino acids. CDR1 is SGHAT, CDR2 FQNNGV, per germline. The CDR3 protein is CASSSGHDYTGELFF. The CDR3 bases are TGTGCCAGCAGCTCGGGACACGACTACACCGGGGAGCTGTTTTTT.

This clonotype has ten or more counts. The rearrangement joins TRBV7-6 to TRBJ2-3, with D possibly being TRBD1 or TRBD2 (5 bases each). Germline V gene sequence: CDR1 SGHVS, CDR2 FNYEAQ. CDR3 length equals 13 residues. Trimming removed 1 base from V and 6 bases from J, with 8 bases in between. CDR3 DNA: TGTGCCAGCAGCTTAGGGGGGTCGGATACGCAGTATTTT. As protein: CASSLGGSDTQYF.

This clonotype was counted many times. The chain uses TRBV9 and TRBJ2-2; D assignment may be TRBD1 or TRBD2 (5 bases each). The CDR3 has 13 residues. Per germline, CDR1 SGDLS and CDR2 YYNGEE. The germline V and J ends were trimmed by 4 bases and 4 bases, with 8 bases remaining between them. CDR3 protein: CASSYGGTGELFF. The CDR3, as DNA: TGTGCCAGCAGCTATGGGGGCACCGGGGAGCTGTTTTTT.

The rearrangement joins TRBV7-2 to TRBJ2-7; TRBD1 is a possible D gene (6 bases). Germline loops: CDR1 SGHTA, CDR2 FQGNSA. The CDR3 loop spans 15 amino acids. Trimming removed 6 bases at V and 3 bases at J, with 18 bases between. The CDR3 nucleotides are TGTGCCAGCAGTGGCTATGGGACATCCAACTACGAGCAGTACTTC. Residues: CASSGYGTSNYEQYF.

This clonotype showed up many times. The chain links TRBV15 to TRBJ2-5, with 9 nucleotides matching TRBD1. The CDR3 length is 16 residues. V gave up 3 bases and J gave up 0 bases; unmatched junction bases: 5. Per the germline V gene, CDR1 is LNHNV and CDR2 is YYDKDF (reference sequence). The CDR3 reads CATSRRQGGYQETQYF. The CDR3 DNA is TGTGCCACCAGCAGGCGACAGGGGGGATACCAAGAGACCCAGTACTTC. The full variable domain, completed using reference TRBV15 and TRBJ2-5, is DAMVIQNPRYQVTQFGKPVTLSCSQTLNHNVMYWYQQKSSQAPKLLFHYYDKDFNNEADTPDNFQSRRPNTSFCFLDIRSPGLGDTAMYLCATSRRQGGYQETQYFGPGTRLLVL.

This clonotype was detected many times. This chain connects TRBV30 to TRBJ1-2; tentative D call: TRBD1 (6 bases). Germline CDR1 is GTSNPN and CDR2 is SVGIG (reference sequence). CDR3 length equals 15 residues. V lost 0 bases and J 1 base, leaving 12 bases between the germline ends. CDR3 loop: CAWSVLGADNYGYTF. CDR3 nucleotide sequence: TGTGCCTGGAGTGTACTGGGGGCCGATAACTATGGCTACACCTTC.

By proportion, this clonotype is medium-sized. The genes are TRBV6-1 and TRBJ2-5, with a possible D match to TRBD1 (5 bases). V lost 0 bases to trimming and J lost 5 bases, with 13 bases between them. Per the germline V gene, CDR1 is MNHNS and CDR2 is SASEGT. This CDR3 is 15 amino acids long. CDR3 residues: CASSEAVGAYETQYF. For the CDR3, the DNA is TGTGCCAGCAGTGAAGCGGTAGGGGCATACGAGACCCAGTACTTC.

This clonotype was seen a handful of times. V gene TRBV4-2 combines with J gene TRBJ1-2; no definite D call. V dropped 3 bases and J dropped 2 bases, with 7 bases sitting between them. The germline V gene encodes CDR1 LGHNA and CDR2 YNFKEQ. CDR3 length: 13 amino acids. The CDR3 DNA sequence: TGTGCCAGCAGCCACCACGACAACTATGGCTACACCTTC. This translates into CASSHHDNYGYTF.

This clonotype was picked up many times. The chain has TRBV29-1 and TRBJ2-5; 9 bases are a match to TRBD1. V trimming: 5 bases; J trimming: 3 bases; junction bases outside the gene matches: 7. Germline CDR1 is SQVTM and CDR2 is ANQGSEA. The CDR3 consists of 14 residues. CDR3 protein: CSVSAGTGKETQYF. The CDR3 nucleotides are TGCAGCGTTTCCGCCGGGACAGGGAAAGAGACCCAGTACTTC. The full variable domain, rest sourced from reference TRBV29-1 and TRBJ2-5, is SAVISQKPSRDICQRGTSLTIQCQVDSQVTMMFWYRQQPGQSLTLIATANQGSEATYESGFVIDKFPISRPNLTFSTLTVSNMSPEDSSIYLCSVSAGTGKETQYFGPGTRLLVL.

This clonotype has at least ten counts. V is TRBV2 and J is TRBJ2-5; 7 bases match TRBD2. This CDR3 comprises 13 residues. Germline CDR1 is SNHLY and CDR2 is FYNNEI. With 7 bases clipped from V and 5 bases from J, the junction kept 7 bases outside the gene matches. CDR3 sequence reads: CASTGGGLETQYF. As DNA, the CDR3 is TGTGCCAGCACTGGGGGGGGATTGGAGACCCAGTACTTC.

This clonotype was seen many times. The V and J genes are TRBV12-3 or TRBV12-4 and TRBJ1-2; a possible D gene is TRBD1 (5 bases). The germline V and J ends were trimmed by 3 bases and 8 bases, with 13 bases remaining between them. The CDR3 length is 13 residues. CDR3 sequence (DNA): TGTGCCAGCAGTTTCCCCCCCGGGGACGGCTACACCTTC. As protein: CASSFPPGDGYTF.

V usage is TRBV2 and J usage is TRBJ2-1; no clear D gene. CDR1 is SNHLY and CDR2 is FYNNEI in the germline V gene. The CDR3 is 14 residues long. Trimming stripped 3 bases from V and 4 bases from J, with 10 bases between. The CDR3, as DNA: TGTGCCAGCAGTGATAATAACAGATACAATGAGCAGTTCTTC. It yields the protein CASSDNNRYNEQFF.

V and J are TRBV4-1 and TRBJ1-2; D might be TRBD1 (5 bases). CDR1 is MGHRA, CDR2 YSYEKL, per germline. V was shortened by 0 bases and J by 2 bases, with 16 bases between the two germline ends. This CDR3 is built from 17 residues. CDR3 protein: CASSQDLFLGANYGYTF. CDR3 sequence (DNA): TGCGCCAGCAGCCAAGATCTCTTCCTCGGGGCCAACTATGGCTACACCTTC.

This clonotype was picked up many times. The rearrangement links TRBV12-3 or TRBV12-4 to TRBJ2-7, with D maybe TRBD2 (6 bases). Trimming took off 5 bases at V and 4 bases at J, with 15 bases between the two ends. CDR3 length: 14 residues. Here the CDR3 DNA reads TGTGCCAGCAGTCCCCAGGCGGGGCCATACGAGCAGTACTTC. It is translated as CASSPQAGPYEQYF.

This clonotype was counted at least ten times. V is TRBV14 and J is TRBJ1-2, with a possible D match to TRBD1 (5 bases). Trimming pared 0 bases from V and 4 bases from J, leaving 24 bases between. CDR1 is SGHDN, CDR2 FVKESK, per germline. The CDR3 loop spans 19 amino acids. The CDR3 protein is CASSQDHLLRDGRTYGYTF. The CDR3 DNA reads as TGTGCCAGCAGCCAAGATCATTTACTCCGGGACGGTCGAACCTATGGCTACACCTTC.

This clonotype has at least ten counts. The chain links TRBV10-3 to TRBJ1-1; 9 positions match TRBD1. J was trimmed by 5 bases and V by 6 bases; bases with no gene match: 7. The CDR3 totals 14 residues. CDR1 and CDR2 from the germline V gene are ENHRY and SYGVKD. As DNA, the CDR3 is TGTGCCATCAGGAAACAGGGGGCATCGACTGAAGCTTTCTTT. It is translated as CAIRKQGASTEAFF.

In its sample, this clonotype was seen a few times. The chain links TRBV5-1 to TRBJ2-1; 10 bases fit TRBD2. Germline trimming cut 0 bases from V and 6 bases from J; bases unmatched to any gene: 6. CDR3 length: 16 amino acids. Germline CDR1 SGHRS, CDR2 YFSETQ. CDR3 region: CASSLVASGGANEQFF. The CDR3 nucleotides are TGCGCCAGCAGCTTGGTGGCTAGCGGGGGCGCCAATGAGCAGTTCTTC.

This clonotype has just a few counts. The genes are TRBV20-1 and TRBJ2-5; no clear D gene. V lost 2 bases, J lost 1 base, and 5 bases lay in between. Germline V lookup: CDR1 DFQATT, CDR2 SNEGSKA (reference sequence). The CDR3 has 12 amino acids. In DNA, the CDR3 is TGCAGTGCTAGACTCGTCCAAGAGACCCAGTACTTC. The encoded protein is CSARLVQETQYF.

This clonotype appeared many times. V gene TRBV7-9 combines with J gene TRBJ1-2, with no clear D. Per the germline V gene, CDR1 is SEHNR and CDR2 is FQNEAQ (reference sequence). The CDR3 extends over 14 amino acids. V was pared by 7 bases and J by 7 bases, with 19 bases between. The CDR3 spells CASTLPGTRSGYTF. CDR3 sequence (DNA): TGTGCCAGCACCCTCCCGGGCACAAGAAGTGGCTACACCTTC. Using reference TRBV7-9 and TRBJ1-2 for the parts outside the CDR3, the full variable domain is DTGVSQNPRHKITKRGQNVTFRCDPISEHNRLYWYRQTLGQGPEFLTYFQNEAQLEKSRLLSDRFSAERPKGSFSTLEIQRTEQGDSAMYLCASTLPGTRSGYTFGSGTRLTVV.

This clonotype was picked up many times. CDR3 sequence (DNA): TGTGCCAGCAGCGCGACAGGGAACTACGAGCAGTACTTC. Encoded protein: CASSATGNYEQYF. J is TRBJ2-7 and V is TRBV7-3; 7 positions match TRBD1. J gave up 3 bases and V 5 bases, and 4 bases lay outside the gene matches. The CDR3 sequence is 13 residues long. Germline loops: CDR1 SGHTA, CDR2 FQGTGA.

This clonotype was observed a few times. This chain connects TRBV28 to TRBJ1-1, with D unclear. Germline CDR1 is MDHEN and CDR2 is SYDVKM. This CDR3 is 12 amino acids long. V was trimmed by 1 base and J by 8 bases, leaving 8 bases between them. For the CDR3, the DNA is TGTGCCAGCAGTTTATACCCCTGGGAAGCTTTCTTT. Its protein product is CASSLYPWEAFF. The entire variable domain, with the rest obtained from reference TRBV28 and TRBJ1-1, is as follows: DVKVTQSSRYLVKRTGEKVFLECVQDMDHENMFWYRQDPGLGLRLIYFSYDVKMKEKGDIPEGYSVSREKKERFSLILESASTNQTSMYLCASSLYPWEAFFGQGTRLTVV.

V usage is TRBV7-2 and J usage is TRBJ2-7; the D is unclear. This CDR3 is built from 14 residues. Per germline, CDR1 SGHTA and CDR2 FQGNSA. V lost 3 bases, J lost 2 bases, and 11 bases lay in between. CDR3 coding DNA: TGTGCCAGCAGCTTCGTTAGCCGAACCTACGAGCAGTACTTC. It specifies CASSFVSRTYEQYF. Full variable domain (remainder filled in from reference TRBV7-2 and TRBJ2-7): GAGVSQSPSNKVTEKGKDVELRCDPISGHTALYWYRQSLGQGLEFLIYFQGNSAPDKSGLPSDRFSAERTGGSVSTLTIQRTQQEDSAVYLCASSFVSRTYEQYFGPGTRLTVT.

As to this clonotype: An end of the junction does not agree with germline; a read error may underlie this. V and J are TRBV7-8 and TRBJ2-4; a possible D gene is TRBD2 (6 bases). Germline CDR1 is SGHVS and CDR2 is FQNEAQ. There are 19 residues in the CDR3. CDR3 loop: CASNLGRIRAVLAKNIRYF. The CDR3 DNA follows: TGTGCCAGCAACTTAGGAAGGATCCGGGCAGTACTAGCCAAAAACATTCGGTACTTC. Full variable domain (rest looked up from reference TRBV7-8 and TRBJ2-4): GAGVSQSPRYKVAKRGQDVALRCDPISGHVSLFWYQQALGQGPEFLTYFQNEAQLDKSGLPSDRFFAERPEGSVSTLKIQRTQQEDSAVYLCASNLGRIRAVLAKNIRYFGAGTRLSVL.

This clonotype has ten or more counts. The chain joins TRBV5-4 to TRBJ2-3; 7 nucleotides align to TRBD2. This CDR3 has 15 amino acids. Trimming took 4 bases from V and 5 from J; bases not matched to a gene: 10. Germline V gives CDR1 SGHNT, CDR2 YYREEE (reference sequence). The CDR3 sequence: CASSTGLDRRDTQYF. As DNA, the CDR3 is TGTGCCAGCAGCACCGGACTAGACAGAAGAGATACGCAGTATTTT.

The V and J genes are TRBV5-4 and TRBJ2-1, with D perhaps matching TRBD1 or TRBD2 (5 bases each). CDR3 length equals 14 residues. The germline gives CDR1 SGHNT, CDR2 YYREEE (reference sequence). The V end lost 4 bases, the J end lost 6 bases, and 14 bases lay between the germline ends. CDR3 nucleotide sequence: TGTGCCAGCAGCCGACGGGACGGAAGCAATGAGCAGTTCTTC. Its protein product is CASSRRDGSNEQFF.

This clonotype came up many times. The chain has TRBV24-1 and TRBJ2-1; D is possibly TRBD1 or TRBD2 (5 bases each). V gave up 4 bases and J gave up 5 bases, with 11 bases separating them. Germline V CDR1 and CDR2: KGHDR, SFDVKD. The CDR3 consists of 14 residues. CDR3 sequence (DNA): TGTGCCACCAGTGAGCCGGGACCACACAATGAGCAGTTCTTC. Translation gives CATSEPGPHNEQFF.